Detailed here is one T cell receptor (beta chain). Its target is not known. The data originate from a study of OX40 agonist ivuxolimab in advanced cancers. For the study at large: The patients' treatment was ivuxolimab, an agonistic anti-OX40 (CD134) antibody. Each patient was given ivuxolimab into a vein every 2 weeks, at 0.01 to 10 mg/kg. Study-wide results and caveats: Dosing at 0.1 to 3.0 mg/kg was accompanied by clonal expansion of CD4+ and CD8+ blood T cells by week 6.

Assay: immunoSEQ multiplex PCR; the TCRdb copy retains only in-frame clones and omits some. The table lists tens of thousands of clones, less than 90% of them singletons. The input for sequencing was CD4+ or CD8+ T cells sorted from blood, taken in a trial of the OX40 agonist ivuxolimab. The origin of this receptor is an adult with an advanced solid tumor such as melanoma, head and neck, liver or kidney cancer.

The DNA of the CDR3 is TGTGCCAGCAGTCCCGGGGGGGCTAACGGGGAGCTGTTTTTT. This codes for CASSPGGANGELFF. This rearrangement joins TRBV6-5 to TRBJ2-2; 8 bases match TRBD2. The trim removed 5 bases at V and 7 bases at J, leaving 6 bases unmatched. This CDR3 comprises 14 residues. Germline CDR1 MNHEY, CDR2 SVGAGI.